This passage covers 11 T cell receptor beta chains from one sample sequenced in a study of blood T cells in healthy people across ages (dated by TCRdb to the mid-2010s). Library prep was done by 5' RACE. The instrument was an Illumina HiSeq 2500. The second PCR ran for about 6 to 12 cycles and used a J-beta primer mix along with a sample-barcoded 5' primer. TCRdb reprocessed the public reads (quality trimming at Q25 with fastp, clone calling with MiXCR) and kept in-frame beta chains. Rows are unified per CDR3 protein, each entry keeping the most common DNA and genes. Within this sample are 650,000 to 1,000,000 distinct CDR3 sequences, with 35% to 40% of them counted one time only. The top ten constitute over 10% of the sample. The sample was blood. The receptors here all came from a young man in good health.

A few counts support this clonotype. CDR3 in amino acids: CASSAYQGAGNEKLFF. CDR3 nucleotides: TGTGCCAGCAGTGCCTATCAGGGGGCCGGGAATGAAAAACTGTTTTTT. The J gene is TRBJ1-4, the V gene TRBV25-1, with TRBD1 matching over 8 bases. V shed 4 bases and J 5 bases; nucleotides not matched to a gene: 9. The CDR3 is 16 amino acids. CDR1 and CDR2 (germline): MGHDK, SYGVNS. Supplemented by reference TRBV25-1 and TRBJ1-4, the full variable domain reads EADIYQTPRYLVIGTGKKITLECSQTMGHDKMYWYQQDPGMELHLIHYSYGVNSTEKGDLSSESTVSRIRTEHFPLTLESARPSHTSQYLCASSAYQGAGNEKLFFGSGTQLSVL.

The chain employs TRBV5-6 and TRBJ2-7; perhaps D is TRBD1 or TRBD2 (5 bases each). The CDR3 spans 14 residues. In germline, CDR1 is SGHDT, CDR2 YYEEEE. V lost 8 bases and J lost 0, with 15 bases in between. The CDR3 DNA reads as TGTGCCAGTGAAAATCGGGACCTCTCCTACGAGCAGTACTTC. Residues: CASENRDLSYEQYF.

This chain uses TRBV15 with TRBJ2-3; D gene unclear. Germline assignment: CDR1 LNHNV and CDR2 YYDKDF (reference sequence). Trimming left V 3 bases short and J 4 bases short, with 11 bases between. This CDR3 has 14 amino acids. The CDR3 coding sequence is TGTGCCACCAGCAGGGCCGGATTCGCAGATACGCAGTATTTT. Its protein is CATSRAGFADTQYF.

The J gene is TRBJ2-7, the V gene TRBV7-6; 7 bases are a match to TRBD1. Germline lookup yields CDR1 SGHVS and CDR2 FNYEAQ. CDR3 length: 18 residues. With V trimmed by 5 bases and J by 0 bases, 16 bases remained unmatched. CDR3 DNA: TGTGCCAGCAGCGCAGGACCGAGCCAGACAGGGTCCTCCTACGAGCAGTACTTC. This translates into CASSAGPSQTGSSYEQYF.

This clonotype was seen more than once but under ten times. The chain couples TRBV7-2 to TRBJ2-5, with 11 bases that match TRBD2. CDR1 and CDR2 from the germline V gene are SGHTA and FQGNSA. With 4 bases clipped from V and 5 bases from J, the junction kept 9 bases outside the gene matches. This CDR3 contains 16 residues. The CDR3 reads CASSSSSGGVEETQYF. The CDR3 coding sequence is TGTGCCAGCAGCTCAAGTAGCGGGGGGGTAGAGGAGACCCAGTACTTC.

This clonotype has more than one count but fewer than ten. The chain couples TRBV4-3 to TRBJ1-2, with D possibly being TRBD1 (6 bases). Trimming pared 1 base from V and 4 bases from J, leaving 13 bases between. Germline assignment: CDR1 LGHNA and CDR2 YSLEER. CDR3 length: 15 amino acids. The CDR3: CASSQGNRVVYGYTF. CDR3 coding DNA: TGCGCCAGCAGCCAAGGGAACAGGGTTGTCTATGGCTACACCTTC.

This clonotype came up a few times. The CDR3 DNA sequence: TGTGCCAGCAGAGTAAGGGAAAACAATGAGCAGTTCTTC. Translation gives CASRVRENNEQFF. The J gene is TRBJ2-1, the V gene TRBV6-2 or TRBV6-3, with D unclear. Germline V gene lookup returns CDR1 MNHEY and CDR2 SVGEGT. V shed 6 bases and J shed 5 bases, with 11 bases lying between them. There are 13 residues in the CDR3.

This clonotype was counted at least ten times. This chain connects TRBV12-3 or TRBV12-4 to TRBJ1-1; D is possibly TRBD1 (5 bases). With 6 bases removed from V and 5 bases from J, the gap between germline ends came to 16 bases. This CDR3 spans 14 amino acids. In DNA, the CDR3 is TGTGCCAGCAGGCCAGGGTTTGATGGTACTGAAGCTTTCTTT. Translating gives CASRPGFDGTEAFF.

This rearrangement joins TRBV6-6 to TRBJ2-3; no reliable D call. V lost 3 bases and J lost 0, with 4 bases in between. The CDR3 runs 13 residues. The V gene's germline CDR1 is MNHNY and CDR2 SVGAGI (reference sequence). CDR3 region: CASSYDSTDTQYF. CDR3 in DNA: TGTGCCAGCAGTTATGACAGCACAGATACGCAGTATTTT.

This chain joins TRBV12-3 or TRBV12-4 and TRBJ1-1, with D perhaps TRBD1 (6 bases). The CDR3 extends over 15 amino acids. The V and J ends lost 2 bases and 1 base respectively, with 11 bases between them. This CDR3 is CASSLISGQNTEAFF. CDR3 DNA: TGTGCCAGCAGTTTAATTTCGGGACAGAACACTGAAGCTTTCTTT.

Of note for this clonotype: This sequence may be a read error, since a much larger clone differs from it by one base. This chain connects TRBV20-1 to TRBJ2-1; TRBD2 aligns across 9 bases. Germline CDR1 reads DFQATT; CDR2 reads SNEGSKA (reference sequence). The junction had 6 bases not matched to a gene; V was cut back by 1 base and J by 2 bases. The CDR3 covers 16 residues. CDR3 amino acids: CSARVLAGSTYNEQFF. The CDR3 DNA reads TGCAGTGCTAGAGTCCTAGCGGGGAGTACCTACAATGAGCAGTTCTTC.